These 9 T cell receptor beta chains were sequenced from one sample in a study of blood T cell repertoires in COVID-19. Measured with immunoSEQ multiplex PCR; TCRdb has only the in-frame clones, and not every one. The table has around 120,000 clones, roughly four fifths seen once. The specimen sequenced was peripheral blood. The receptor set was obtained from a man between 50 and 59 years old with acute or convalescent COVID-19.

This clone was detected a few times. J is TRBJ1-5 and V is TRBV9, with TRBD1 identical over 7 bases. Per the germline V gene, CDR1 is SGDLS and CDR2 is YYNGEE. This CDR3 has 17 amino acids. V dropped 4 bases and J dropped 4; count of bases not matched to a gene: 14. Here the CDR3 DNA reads TGTGCCAGCAGCCCCCGGGACAGCAACTTCGGGAATCAGCCCCAGCATTTT. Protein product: CASSPRDSNFGNQPQHF.

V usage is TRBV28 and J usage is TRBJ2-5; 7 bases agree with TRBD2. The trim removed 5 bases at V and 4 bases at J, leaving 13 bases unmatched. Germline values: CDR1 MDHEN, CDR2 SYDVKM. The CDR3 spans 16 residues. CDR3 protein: CASSLLTRLALETQYF. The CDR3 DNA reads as TGTGCCAGCAGTCTCCTGACCCGACTAGCCTTAGAGACCCAGTACTTC. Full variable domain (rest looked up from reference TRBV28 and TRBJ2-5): DVKVTQSSRYLVKRTGEKVFLECVQDMDHENMFWYRQDPGLGLRLIYFSYDVKMKEKGDIPEGYSVSREKKERFSLILESASTNQTSMYLCASSLLTRLALETQYFGPGTRLLVL.

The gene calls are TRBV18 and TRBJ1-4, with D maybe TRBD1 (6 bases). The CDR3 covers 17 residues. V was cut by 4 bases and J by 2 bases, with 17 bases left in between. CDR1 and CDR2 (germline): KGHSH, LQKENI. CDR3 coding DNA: TGTGCCAGCTCACAGGGACCCAAGGGGGTCACTAATGAAAAACTGTTTTTT. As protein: CASSQGPKGVTNEKLFF.

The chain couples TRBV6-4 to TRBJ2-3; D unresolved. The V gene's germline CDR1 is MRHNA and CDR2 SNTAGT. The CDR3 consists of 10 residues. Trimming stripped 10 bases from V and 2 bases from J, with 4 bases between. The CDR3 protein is CANNTDTQYF. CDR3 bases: TGTGCCAACAACACAGATACGCAGTATTTT.

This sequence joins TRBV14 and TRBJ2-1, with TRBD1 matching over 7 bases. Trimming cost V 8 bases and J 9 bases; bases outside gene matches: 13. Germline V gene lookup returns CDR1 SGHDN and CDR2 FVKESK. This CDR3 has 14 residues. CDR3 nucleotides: TGTGCCAGCCCAGACAGGGTTACATTCGGTGAGCAGTTCTTC. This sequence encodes CASPDRVTFGEQFF. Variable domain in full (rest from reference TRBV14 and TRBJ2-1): EAGVTQFPSHSVIEKGQTVTLRCDPISGHDNLYWYRRVMGKEIKFLLHFVKESKQDESGMPNNRFLAERTGGTYSTLKVQPAELEDSGVYFCASPDRVTFGEQFFGPGTRLTVL.

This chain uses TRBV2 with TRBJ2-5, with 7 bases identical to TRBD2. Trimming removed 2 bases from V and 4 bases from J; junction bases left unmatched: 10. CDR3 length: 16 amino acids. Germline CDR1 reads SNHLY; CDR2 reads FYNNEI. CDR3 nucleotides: TGTGCCAGCAGTGAATTCGGGAGCGGGGCCACAGAGACCCAGTACTTC. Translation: CASSEFGSGATETQYF. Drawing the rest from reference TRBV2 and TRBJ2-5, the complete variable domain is EPEVTQTPSHQVTQMGQEVILRCVPISNHLYFYWYRQILGQKVEFLVSFYNNEISEKSEIFDDQFSVERPDGSNFTLKIRSTKLEDSAMYFCASSEFGSGATETQYFGPGTRLLVL.

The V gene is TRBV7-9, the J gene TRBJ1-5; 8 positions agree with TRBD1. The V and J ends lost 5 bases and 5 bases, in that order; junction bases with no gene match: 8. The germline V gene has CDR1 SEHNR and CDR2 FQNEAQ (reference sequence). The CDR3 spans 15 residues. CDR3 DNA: TGTGCCAGCAGCCGGACAGGGTTACAACATCAGCCCCAGCATTTT. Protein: CASSRTGLQHQPQHF.

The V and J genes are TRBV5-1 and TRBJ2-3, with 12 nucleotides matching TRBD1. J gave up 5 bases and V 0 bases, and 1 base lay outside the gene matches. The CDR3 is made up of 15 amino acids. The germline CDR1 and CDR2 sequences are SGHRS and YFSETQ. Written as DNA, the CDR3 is TGCGCCAGCAGCTTGGGGGACAGGGGGCAAGATACGCAGTATTTT. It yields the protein CASSLGDRGQDTQYF.

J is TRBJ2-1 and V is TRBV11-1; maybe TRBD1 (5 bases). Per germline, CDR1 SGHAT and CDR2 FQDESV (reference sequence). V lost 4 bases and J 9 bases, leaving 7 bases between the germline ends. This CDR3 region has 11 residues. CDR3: CASSSRVEQFF. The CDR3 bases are TGTGCCAGCAGCTCCAGGGTTGAGCAGTTCTTC. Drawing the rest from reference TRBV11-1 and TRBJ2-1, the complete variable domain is EAEVAQSPRYKITEKSQAVAFWCDPISGHATLYWYRQILGQGPELLVQFQDESVVDDSQLPKDRFSAERLKGVDSTLKIQPAELGDSAMYLCASSSRVEQFFGPGTRLTVL.